This T cell receptor beta chain is from a study of cytomegalovirus exposure and HLA in healthy donors. General observations from the study: Productive rates of about 87% or about 30% were seen for most TCR beta V segments in an earlier analysis. Several of the most significant clusters appeared linked to common viral pathogens, based on a later analysis. In a later analysis, CMV-associated beta chains were mostly HLA-associated, it appeared.

Points on this clone: Its antigen is still unknown.

Trimming removed 4 bases from V and 3 bases from J, with 18 bases in between. CDR1 and CDR2 from the germline V gene are MGHRA and YSYEKL. The CDR3 extends over 16 amino acids. Each donor was nominally healthy when sampled (though unrecorded immune exposures were likely). PCR used 60 Vbeta primers and 13 Jbeta primers. Method: immunoSEQ multiplex PCR; TCRdb's copy keeps in-frame clones and lacks some. The data contain 57,000 or so clones, around 70% of them singletons. This clonotype was sampled from a woman aged 55 to 70 in good health and CMV-seropositive. The rearrangement uses TRBV4-1 and TRBJ1-2; D uncertain. Sequencing used PBMCs. The CDR3 DNA follows: TGCGCCAGCAGCCGAGTACAGACCAAGTTAGACTATGGCTACACCTTC. It translates to CASSRVQTKLDYGYTF.